This is a list of T cell receptor beta chains from one sample in a study of T cell responses to AZD1222 COVID-19 vaccine. Clones were read by immunoSEQ multiplex PCR, and TCRdb kept only the in-frame ones, dropping some. The sample has roughly 120,000 clones; around 93% are singletons. The sequenced sample was peripheral blood, obtained 28 days after the second AZD1222 dose. The receptors were gathered from an adult who received the AZD1222 COVID-19 vaccine. CDR3s include the opening cysteine and the closing phenylalanine or tryptophan. D genes are given only for firm matches. Only part of the rows carry a size: once, few, many, or a class if the clone is expanded.

J gene: TRBJ1-5
V gene: TRBV6-1
clone size: -
D gene: -
CDR3 DNA: TGTGCCAGCAGTGAATGGGTCAGGGCTAGTCAGCCCCAGCATTTT
CDR3 protein: CASSEWVRASQPQHF

J gene: TRBJ1-4
V gene: TRBV6-5
clone size: -
D gene: TRBD1
CDR3 DNA: TGTGCCAGCAGTCTAACCGGGACAGGGGGTGGAAAACTGTTTTTT
CDR3 protein: CASSLTGTGGGKLFF

J gene: TRBJ1-2
V gene: TRBV5-1
clone size: -
D gene: -
CDR3 DNA: TGCGCCAGCAGCCGAGATTGGGCCAGAGATGGCTACACCTTC
CDR3 protein: CASSRDWARDGYTF

J gene: TRBJ1-5
V gene: TRBV6-5
clone size: -
D gene: TRBD1
CDR3 DNA: TGTGCCAGCAGTTACGGGGCAGGGGGCGGGCAGCCCCAGCATTTT
CDR3 protein: CASSYGAGGGQPQHF

J gene: TRBJ1-4
V gene: TRBV14
clone size: -
D gene: -
CDR3 DNA: TGTGCCAGCAGCCAACAGGTCGGGGATTGGGAAAAACTGTTTTTT
CDR3 protein: CASSQQVGDWEKLFF

J gene: TRBJ2-1
V gene: TRBV9
clone size: -
D gene: TRBD1
CDR3 DNA: TGTGCCAGCAGCGTAGAGACCGGGACAGGGGTCAATGAGCAGTTCTTC
CDR3 protein: CASSVETGTGVNEQFF

J gene: TRBJ2-7
V gene: TRBV11-3
clone size: -
D gene: TRBD2
CDR3 DNA: TGTGCCAGCAGCTATATAACGAGCGGGAGTTCTACCTACGAGCAGTACTTC
CDR3 protein: CASSYITSGSSTYEQYF

J gene: TRBJ2-5
V gene: TRBV12-5
clone size: -
D gene: TRBD1
CDR3 DNA: TGTGCTAGTGGAAATTCCCTAGGGACAGGGGGAGAGACCCAGTACTTC
CDR3 protein: CASGNSLGTGGETQYF

J gene: TRBJ2-1
V gene: TRBV5-1
clone size: -
D gene: TRBD2
CDR3 DNA: TGCGCCAGCAGGTGGACTAGCGGGGGGACGCTCGACAATGAGCAGTTCTTC
CDR3 protein: CASRWTSGGTLDNEQFF

J gene: TRBJ2-7
V gene: TRBV28
clone size: once
D gene: TRBD2
CDR3 DNA: TGTGCCAGCAGTCGCTCCGGGACTAGTAGGGCCTACGAGCAGTACTTC
CDR3 protein: CASSRSGTSRAYEQYF

J gene: TRBJ1-2
V gene: TRBV29-1
clone size: -
D gene: -
CDR3 DNA: TGCAGCGTTGAGGCAGCGGGGGGCTACACCTTC
CDR3 protein: CSVEAAGGYTF

J gene: TRBJ2-1
V gene: TRBV5-4
clone size: -
D gene: -
CDR3 DNA: TGTGCCAGCAGCTTGGCGCAGGGGGGGGTCAATGAGCAGTTCTTC
CDR3 protein: CASSLAQGGVNEQFF

J gene: TRBJ2-5
V gene: TRBV5-1
clone size: -
D gene: -
CDR3 DNA: TGCGCCAGCAGCTTGGGCCAGGCCAGGGAGACCCAGTACTTC
CDR3 protein: CASSLGQARETQYF

J gene: TRBJ2-5
V gene: TRBV19
clone size: -
D gene: -
CDR3 DNA: TGTGCCAGTAGTGCCAGACTAGAAGGGGAGACCCAGTACTTC
CDR3 protein: CASSARLEGETQYF

J gene: TRBJ2-1
V gene: TRBV6-5
clone size: -
D gene: -
CDR3 DNA: TGTGCCAGCAGTCCCGGGACAACGAAGGATGAGCAGTTCTTC
CDR3 protein: CASSPGTTKDEQFF

J gene: TRBJ2-7
V gene: TRBV7-2
clone size: -
D gene: -
CDR3 DNA: TGTGCCAGCAGCTTAGATGGGGGGGGGCACTCCTACGAGCAGTACTTC
CDR3 protein: CASSLDGGGHSYEQYF

J gene: TRBJ1-5
V gene: TRBV7-2
clone size: -
D gene: -
CDR3 DNA: TGTGCCAGCAGCTTATCAGGGGCCAGTCAGCCCCAGCATTTT
CDR3 protein: CASSLSGASQPQHF

J gene: TRBJ2-7
V gene: TRBV6-5
clone size: once
D gene: TRBD2
CDR3 DNA: TGTGCCAGCAAAGGACTAGCGGGATCCTACGAGCAGTACTTC
CDR3 protein: CASKGLAGSYEQYF

J gene: TRBJ2-5
V gene: TRBV7-8
clone size: -
D gene: TRBD1
CDR3 DNA: TGTGCCAGCAGCCCACCCCGGGACAGGGGGTTAGAGACCCAGTACTTC
CDR3 protein: CASSPPRDRGLETQYF

J gene: TRBJ1-2
V gene: TRBV19
clone size: -
D gene: TRBD1
CDR3 DNA: TGTGCCAGTAGCCGAGGGGACAGGGCCTCCTATGGCTACACCTTC
CDR3 protein: CASSRGDRASYGYTF

J gene: TRBJ2-7
V gene: TRBV19
clone size: -
D gene: TRBD1
CDR3 DNA: TGTGCCAGTAGTAGCGACAGGGGCGACGAGCAGTACTTC
CDR3 protein: CASSSDRGDEQYF

J gene: TRBJ2-2
V gene: TRBV6-6
clone size: -
D gene: -
CDR3 DNA: TGTGCCAGCAGTTCAGGGGACACCGGGGAGCTGTTTTTT
CDR3 protein: CASSSGDTGELFF

J gene: TRBJ1-3
V gene: TRBV11-2
clone size: -
D gene: -
CDR3 DNA: TGTGCCAGCAGCCCCAATGCCGGCCGGACAGGAAACACCATATATTTT
CDR3 protein: CASSPNAGRTGNTIYF

J gene: TRBJ1-5
V gene: TRBV7-6
clone size: -
D gene: -
CDR3 DNA: TGTGCCAGCAGCTTAGGGGCTCATTTGGGCAATCAGCCCCAGCATTTT
CDR3 protein: CASSLGAHLGNQPQHF

J gene: TRBJ1-2
V gene: TRBV7-8
clone size: few
D gene: -
CDR3 DNA: TGTGCCAGCAGCCGGCCCCAGGAACCCTATGGCTACACCTTC
CDR3 protein: CASSRPQEPYGYTF

J gene: TRBJ1-5
V gene: TRBV7-2
clone size: -
D gene: -
CDR3 DNA: TGTGCCAGCAGCTTAGGGGGCTCCCGGCCCCAGCATTTT
CDR3 protein: CASSLGGSRPQHF

J gene: TRBJ2-5
V gene: TRBV10-3
clone size: -
D gene: -
CDR3 DNA: TGTGCCATCAGTGAAGGTCGGGGACGGTCGATGCGGGAGACCCAGTACTTC
CDR3 protein: CAISEGRGRSMRETQYF

J gene: TRBJ2-5
V gene: TRBV3-1/TRBV3-2
clone size: once
D gene: TRBD1
CDR3 DNA: TGTGCCAGCAGCCAAGAGGGGACAGGAGAGACCCAGTACTTC
CDR3 protein: CASSQEGTGETQYF

J gene: TRBJ1-2
V gene: TRBV19
clone size: once
D gene: TRBD1
CDR3 DNA: TGTGCCAGTACCCTCCGGGGACAGGGGGGTAACTATGGCTACACCTTC
CDR3 protein: CASTLRGQGGNYGYTF

J gene: TRBJ2-7
V gene: TRBV6-5
clone size: once
D gene: -
CDR3 DNA: TGTGCCAGCAGTTCAGGGGGGGCAGGGGGCGGCGAGCAGTACTTC
CDR3 protein: CASSSGGAGGGEQYF

J gene: TRBJ1-2
V gene: TRBV10-1
clone size: -
D gene: -
CDR3 DNA: TGCGCCAGCAGTGAGTCGGGGGGGGTAGCATATGGCTACACCTTC
CDR3 protein: CASSESGGVAYGYTF

J gene: TRBJ2-7
V gene: TRBV5-1
clone size: -
D gene: -
CDR3 DNA: TGCGCCAGCAGCTTGGATTGGGGTAGCTCCTACGAGCAGTACTTC
CDR3 protein: CASSLDWGSSYEQYF

J gene: TRBJ2-2
V gene: TRBV5-6
clone size: -
D gene: -
CDR3 DNA: TGTGCCAGCAGCCCGGAGGGACAGATGAACACCGGGGAGCTGTTTTTT
CDR3 protein: CASSPEGQMNTGELFF

J gene: TRBJ2-7
V gene: TRBV5-1
clone size: -
D gene: -
CDR3 DNA: TGCGCCAGCAGCTTGGTATTGGGGCCGGCCTACGAGCAGTACTTC
CDR3 protein: CASSLVLGPAYEQYF

J gene: TRBJ2-3
V gene: TRBV12-5
clone size: -
D gene: TRBD2
CDR3 DNA: TGTGCTAGTGGTCGATGGACAGCGGGAGTGCGAGATACGCAGTATTTT
CDR3 protein: CASGRWTAGVRDTQYF

J gene: TRBJ1-1
V gene: TRBV4-1
clone size: -
D gene: -
CDR3 DNA: TGCGCCAGCAGCCAAGATTGGACGGACACTGAAGCTTTCTTT
CDR3 protein: CASSQDWTDTEAFF

J gene: TRBJ2-3
V gene: TRBV19
clone size: -
D gene: TRBD1
CDR3 DNA: TGTGCCAGTAGTCGACAGGGGGCTAGAAGAACGCAGTATTTT
CDR3 protein: CASSRQGARRTQYF

J gene: TRBJ1-2
V gene: TRBV6-1
clone size: -
D gene: -
CDR3 DNA: TGTGCCAGCAGTGAAGGATCCACCTCTAGATATGGCTACACCTTC
CDR3 protein: CASSEGSTSRYGYTF

J gene: TRBJ2-7
V gene: TRBV11-3
clone size: -
D gene: TRBD1
CDR3 DNA: TGTGCCAGCAGCCCAGACAGGGGGTCCTACGAGCAGTACTTC
CDR3 protein: CASSPDRGSYEQYF

J gene: TRBJ1-5
V gene: TRBV28
clone size: once
D gene: -
CDR3 DNA: TGTGCCAGCAGTTTAGGGGAGCGGCCCCAGCATTTT
CDR3 protein: CASSLGERPQHF

J gene: TRBJ1-1
V gene: TRBV29-1
clone size: -
D gene: -
CDR3 DNA: TGCAGCGCTCACCGTGGGGCCACTGAAGCTTTCTTT
CDR3 protein: CSAHRGATEAFF

J gene: TRBJ1-3
V gene: TRBV7-2
clone size: -
D gene: TRBD1
CDR3 DNA: TGTGCCAGCAGCCAGGGGGGGGCGCGGGGATCTGGAAACACCATATATTTT
CDR3 protein: CASSQGGARGSGNTIYF

J gene: TRBJ2-7
V gene: TRBV19
clone size: -
D gene: TRBD1
CDR3 DNA: TGTGCCAGTAGTATCGGACAGGGGGCCGACGAGCAGTACTTC
CDR3 protein: CASSIGQGADEQYF

J gene: TRBJ1-4
V gene: TRBV3-1/TRBV3-2
clone size: -
D gene: -
CDR3 DNA: TGTGCCAGCAGCCAATATTCGGGGTCTACAGGGGAAAAACTGTTTTTT
CDR3 protein: CASSQYSGSTGEKLFF

J gene: TRBJ2-2
V gene: TRBV7-8
clone size: once
D gene: TRBD1
CDR3 DNA: TGTGCCAGCAGCTACGCAAACAGGGGCGCCGGGGAGCTGTTTTTT
CDR3 protein: CASSYANRGAGELFF

J gene: TRBJ2-1
V gene: TRBV4-1
clone size: -
D gene: TRBD2
CDR3 DNA: TGCGCCAGCAGCCAACGACCTCCGACTAGCAAGGTCGATGAGCAGTTCTTC
CDR3 protein: CASSQRPPTSKVDEQFF

J gene: TRBJ2-1
V gene: TRBV18
clone size: -
D gene: -
CDR3 DNA: TGTGCCAGCTCACCGCAGCGGCTCGTCTCCTACAATGAGCAGTTCTTC
CDR3 protein: CASSPQRLVSYNEQFF

J gene: TRBJ2-1
V gene: TRBV27
clone size: -
D gene: -
CDR3 DNA: TGTGCCAGCAGTTTATCGGCGGGATCCTACAATGAGCAGTTCTTC
CDR3 protein: CASSLSAGSYNEQFF

J gene: TRBJ2-7
V gene: TRBV11-2
clone size: -
D gene: TRBD1
CDR3 DNA: TGTGCCAGCAGTTCCCCCAGGGGGCGGTCCCACGAGCAGTACTTC
CDR3 protein: CASSSPRGRSHEQYF

J gene: TRBJ1-4
V gene: TRBV9
clone size: -
D gene: -
CDR3 DNA: TGTGCCAGCAGCGTAGTCGAGGTGGGGAATGAAAAACTGTTTTTT
CDR3 protein: CASSVVEVGNEKLFF

J gene: TRBJ2-7
V gene: TRBV10-3
clone size: medium-sized
D gene: TRBD1
CDR3 DNA: TGTGCCATCAGTCGGACAGGGGAAGGCGACGAGCAGTACTTC
CDR3 protein: CAISRTGEGDEQYF

J gene: TRBJ2-3
V gene: TRBV28
clone size: -
D gene: TRBD2
CDR3 DNA: TGTGCCAGCAGTTTCTTAGGCGGGAGGGCCGGGGATACGCAGTATTTT
CDR3 protein: CASSFLGGRAGDTQYF

J gene: TRBJ2-1
V gene: TRBV2
clone size: -
D gene: -
CDR3 DNA: TGTGCCAGCAATCCGGGACCGAGCTCCTACAATGAGCAGTTCTTC
CDR3 protein: CASNPGPSSYNEQFF

J gene: TRBJ2-1
V gene: TRBV3-1/TRBV3-2
clone size: -
D gene: -
CDR3 DNA: TGTGCCAGCAGCCAATTTTCTAGCGACTACAATGAGCAGTTCTTC
CDR3 protein: CASSQFSSDYNEQFF

J gene: TRBJ1-2
V gene: TRBV24-1
clone size: -
D gene: -
CDR3 DNA: TGTGCCACCAGCGTCGACTTCTACTACACCTTC
CDR3 protein: CATSVDFYYTF